This entry features one T cell receptor (beta chain) sequence. The study recruited people aged roughly 18 to 100 years across about 25 US areas. The sample comes from a study of blood T cell repertoires in COVID-19. Looking at the study overall: There were acute and convalescent COVID-19 samples, and they came from the United States, Italy and Spain. Sources were T cells, B-cell-depleted T cells, or PBMCs; the material itself was cDNA or gDNA.

V dropped 0 bases and J dropped 4 bases, with 8 bases sitting between them. Germline V gives CDR1 SGDLS, CDR2 YYNGEE. The CDR3 runs 14 residues. In the original workflow: Amplification from reference gene primers served as the basis for estimated nucleated cell counts. Sequencing was performed with immunoSEQ multiplex PCR; in TCRdb, only in-frame clones are kept and a portion is missing. V and J calls and clone size come straight from that table; D and trimming were deduced from the DNA. The sample consists of around 300,000 clones, over 75% of them appearing once. The rearrangement uses TRBV9 and TRBJ2-4; D unclear. Sequenced: PBMCs or T cells enriched from blood (not recorded which). The source of this sequence is a woman in her thirties who had recovered from COVID-19. CDR3 nucleotide sequence: TGTGCCAGCAGCGTAGCCGCAGAAAAAAACATTCAGTACTTC. It is translated as CASSVAAEKNIQYF.